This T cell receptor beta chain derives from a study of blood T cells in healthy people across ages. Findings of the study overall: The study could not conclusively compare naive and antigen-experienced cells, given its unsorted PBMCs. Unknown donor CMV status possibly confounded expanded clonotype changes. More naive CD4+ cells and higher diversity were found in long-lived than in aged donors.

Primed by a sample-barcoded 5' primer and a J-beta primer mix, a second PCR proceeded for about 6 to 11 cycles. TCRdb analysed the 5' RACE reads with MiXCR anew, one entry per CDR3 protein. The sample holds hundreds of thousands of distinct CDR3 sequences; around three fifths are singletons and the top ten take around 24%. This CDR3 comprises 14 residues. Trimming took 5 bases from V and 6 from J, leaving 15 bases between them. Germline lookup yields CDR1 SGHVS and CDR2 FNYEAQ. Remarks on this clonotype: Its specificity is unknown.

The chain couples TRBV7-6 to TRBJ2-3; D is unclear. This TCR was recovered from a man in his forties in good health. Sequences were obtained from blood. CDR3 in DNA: TGTGCCAGCAGCCTTAGGGTTCCATATGATACGCAGTATTTT. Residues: CASSLRVPYDTQYF.